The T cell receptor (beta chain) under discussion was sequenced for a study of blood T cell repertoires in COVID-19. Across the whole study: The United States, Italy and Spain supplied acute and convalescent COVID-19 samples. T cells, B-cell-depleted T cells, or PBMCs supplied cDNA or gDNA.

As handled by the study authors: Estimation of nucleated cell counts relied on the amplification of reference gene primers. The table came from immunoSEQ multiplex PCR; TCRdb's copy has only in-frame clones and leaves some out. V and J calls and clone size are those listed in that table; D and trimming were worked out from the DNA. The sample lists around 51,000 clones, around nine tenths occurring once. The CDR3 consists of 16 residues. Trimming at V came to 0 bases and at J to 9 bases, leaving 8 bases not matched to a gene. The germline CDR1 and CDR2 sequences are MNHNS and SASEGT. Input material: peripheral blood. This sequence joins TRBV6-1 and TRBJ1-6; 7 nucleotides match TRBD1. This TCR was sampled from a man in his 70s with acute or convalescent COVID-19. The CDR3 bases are TGTGCCAGCAGTGAAGCAGGGACAGCTGGAGGTTCACCCCTCCACTTT. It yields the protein CASSEAGTAGGSPLHF.